The rows below give T cell receptor beta chains drawn from one sample of a study of cytomegalovirus exposure and HLA in healthy donors. Here immunoSEQ multiplex PCR was the method, and the copy in TCRdb shows in-frame clones only, minus some. Of 90,000 to 120,000 clones detected, more than 70% appear once; the ten largest clones hold roughly 2.3%. Specimen: PBMCs. These receptors were taken from a man younger than 30 in good health and CMV-seronegative. Both conserved end residues are part of each CDR3. The D gene is left open where the match is weak. Part of the rows lack a size; the others show once, few, many or a class for expanded clones.

D gene	V gene	J gene	clone size	CDR3 protein	CDR3 DNA
TRBD2	TRBV6-5	TRBJ2-7	.	CASSTSGGTYEQYF	TGTGCCAGCAGTACTAGCGGGGGCACCTACGAGCAGTACTTC
TRBD1	TRBV28	TRBJ1-1	.	CASKGAREAFF	TGTGCCAGCAAGGGGGCTCGGGAGGCTTTCTTT
TRBD1	TRBV11-2	TRBJ2-7	few	CASSPGQGREQYF	TGTGCCAGCAGCCCTGGACAGGGCCGCGAGCAGTACTTC
TRBD1	TRBV28	TRBJ2-5	.	CASTFEGAETQYF	TGTGCCAGCACTTTCGAGGGGGCGGAGACCCAGTACTTC
.	TRBV9	TRBJ1-2	.	CASSVQVGNYGYTF	TGTGCCAGCAGCGTCCAGGTTGGAAACTATGGCTACACCTTC
TRBD2	TRBV7-2	TRBJ2-7	.	CASSSGLAGYEQYF	TGTGCCAGCAGCTCGGGACTAGCGGGCTACGAGCAGTACTTC
TRBD1	TRBV4-1	TRBJ1-5	.	CASSQLLGTGTLGQPQHF	TGCGCCAGCAGCCAACTTTTAGGGACAGGAACTCTAGGGCAGCCCCAGCATTTT
TRBD2	TRBV27	TRBJ2-7	.	CASSERGPSYEQYF	TGTGCCAGCAGCGAGCGGGGGCCGTCCTACGAGCAGTACTTC
.	TRBV7-2	TRBJ2-5	.	CASSPGDRNGGTQYF	TGTGCCAGCAGCCCGGGGGACCGTAACGGCGGGACCCAGTACTTC
TRBD1	TRBV5-1	TRBJ1-3	.	CASSDRAGNTIYF	TGCGCCAGCAGCGACAGGGCTGGAAACACCATATATTTT